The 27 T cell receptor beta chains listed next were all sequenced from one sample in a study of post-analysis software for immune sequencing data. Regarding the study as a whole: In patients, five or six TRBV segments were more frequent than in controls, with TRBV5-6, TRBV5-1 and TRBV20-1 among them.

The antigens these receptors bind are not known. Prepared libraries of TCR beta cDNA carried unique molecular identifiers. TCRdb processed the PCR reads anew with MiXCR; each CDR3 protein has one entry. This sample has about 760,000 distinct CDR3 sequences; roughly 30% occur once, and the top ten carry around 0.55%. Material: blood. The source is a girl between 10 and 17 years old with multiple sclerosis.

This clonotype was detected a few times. The CDR3 sequence is CASNGGVTNTEAFF. The CDR3 nucleotides read TGTGCCAGCAATGGGGGTGTAACGAACACTGAAGCTTTCTTT. The chain couples TRBV6-5 to TRBJ1-1; D might be TRBD1 (5 bases). The V end was cut by 7 bases, the J end by 1 base, with 13 bases between. Per germline, CDR1 MNHEY and CDR2 SVGAGI. This CDR3 spans 14 amino acids.

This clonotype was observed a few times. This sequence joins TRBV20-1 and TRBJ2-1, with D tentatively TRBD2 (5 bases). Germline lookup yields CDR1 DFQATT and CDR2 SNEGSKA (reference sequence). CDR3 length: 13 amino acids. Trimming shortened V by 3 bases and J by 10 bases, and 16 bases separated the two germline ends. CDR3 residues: CSARVWDTGEQFF. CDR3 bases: TGCAGTGCTAGGGTGTGGGATACGGGAGAGCAGTTCTTC.

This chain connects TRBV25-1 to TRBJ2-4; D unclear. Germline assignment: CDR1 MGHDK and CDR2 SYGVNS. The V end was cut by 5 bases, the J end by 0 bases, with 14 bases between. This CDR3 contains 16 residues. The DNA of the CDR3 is TGTGCCAGCAGTCCCGTCTCAATAATAGCCAAAAACATTCAGTACTTC. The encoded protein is CASSPVSIIAKNIQYF.

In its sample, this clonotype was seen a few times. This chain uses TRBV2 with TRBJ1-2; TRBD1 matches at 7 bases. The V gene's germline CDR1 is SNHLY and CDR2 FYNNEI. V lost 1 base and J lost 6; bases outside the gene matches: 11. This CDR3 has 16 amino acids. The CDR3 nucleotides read TGTGCCAGCAGTGAAGGAGGGGGCGCGATTTGGCATGGCTACACCTTC. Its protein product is CASSEGGGAIWHGYTF.

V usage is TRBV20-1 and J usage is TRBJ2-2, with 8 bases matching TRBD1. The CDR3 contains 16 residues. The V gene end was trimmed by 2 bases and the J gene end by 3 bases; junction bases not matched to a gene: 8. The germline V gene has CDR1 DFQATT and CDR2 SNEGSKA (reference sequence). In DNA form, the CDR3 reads TGCAGTGCTAGACCCCGGACAGGGTTTTACACCGGGGAGCTGTTTTTT. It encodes CSARPRTGFYTGELFF.

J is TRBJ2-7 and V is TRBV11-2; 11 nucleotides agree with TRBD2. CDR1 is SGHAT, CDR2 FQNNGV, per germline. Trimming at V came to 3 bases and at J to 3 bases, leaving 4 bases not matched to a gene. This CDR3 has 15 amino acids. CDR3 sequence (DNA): TGTGCCAGCAGCTTGACTAGCGGGATGCTCTACGAGCAGTACTTC. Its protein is CASSLTSGMLYEQYF.

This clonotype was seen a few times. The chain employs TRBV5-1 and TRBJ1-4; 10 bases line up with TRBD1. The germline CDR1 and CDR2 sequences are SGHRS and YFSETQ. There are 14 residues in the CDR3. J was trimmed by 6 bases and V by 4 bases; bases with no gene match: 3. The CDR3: CASSLGTGDEKLFF. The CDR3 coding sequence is TGCGCCAGCAGCCTCGGGACAGGGGATGAAAAACTGTTTTTT.

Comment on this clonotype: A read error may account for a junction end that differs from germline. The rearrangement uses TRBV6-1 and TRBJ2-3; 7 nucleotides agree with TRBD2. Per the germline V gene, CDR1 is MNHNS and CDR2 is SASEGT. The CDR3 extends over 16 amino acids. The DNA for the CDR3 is TGCGCCAGCAGTGAACACGTGGGAGGGAGCACAGATACGCAGTATTTT. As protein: CASSEHVGGSTDTQYF.

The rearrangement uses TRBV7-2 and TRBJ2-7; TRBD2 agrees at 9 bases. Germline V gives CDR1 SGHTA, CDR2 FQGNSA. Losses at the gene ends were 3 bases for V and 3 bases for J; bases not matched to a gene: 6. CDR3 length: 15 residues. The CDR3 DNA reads TGTGCCAGCAGCTTCCTAGCGGGAATCAACTACGAGCAGTACTTC. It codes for CASSFLAGINYEQYF.

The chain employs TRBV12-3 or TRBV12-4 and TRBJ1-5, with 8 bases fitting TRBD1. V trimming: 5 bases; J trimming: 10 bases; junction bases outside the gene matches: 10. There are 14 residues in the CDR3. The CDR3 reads CASSTGTGPLPQHF. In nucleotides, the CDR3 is TGTGCCAGCAGTACCGGGACAGGTCCCCTTCCCCAGCATTTT.

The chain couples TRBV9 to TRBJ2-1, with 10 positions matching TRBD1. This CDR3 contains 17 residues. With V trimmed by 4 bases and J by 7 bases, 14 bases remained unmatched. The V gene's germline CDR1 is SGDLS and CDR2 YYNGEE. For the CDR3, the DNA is TGTGCCAGCAGCCCTTCGGACAGGGGGGTCCTATGGAATGAGCAGTTCTTC. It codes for CASSPSDRGVLWNEQFF.

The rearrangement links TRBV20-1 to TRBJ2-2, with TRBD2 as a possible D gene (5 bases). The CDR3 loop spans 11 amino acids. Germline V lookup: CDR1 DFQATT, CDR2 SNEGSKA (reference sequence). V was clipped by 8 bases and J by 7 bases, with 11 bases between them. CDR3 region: CSPRDDGELFF. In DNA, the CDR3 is TGCAGTCCCCGGGATGACGGGGAGCTGTTTTTT.

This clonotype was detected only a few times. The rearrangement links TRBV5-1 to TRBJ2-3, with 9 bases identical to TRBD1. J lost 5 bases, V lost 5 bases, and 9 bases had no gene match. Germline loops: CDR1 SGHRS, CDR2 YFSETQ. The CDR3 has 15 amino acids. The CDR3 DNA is TGCGCCAGCAGTAAGGGACAGGGTTATCAAGATACGCAGTATTTT. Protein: CASSKGQGYQDTQYF.

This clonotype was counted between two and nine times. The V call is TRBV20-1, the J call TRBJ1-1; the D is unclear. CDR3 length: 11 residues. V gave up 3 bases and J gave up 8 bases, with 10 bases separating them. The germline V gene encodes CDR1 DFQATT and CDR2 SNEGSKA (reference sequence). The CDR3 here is CSARRRGEAFF. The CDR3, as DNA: TGCAGTGCTAGGCGGCGAGGGGAAGCTTTCTTT.

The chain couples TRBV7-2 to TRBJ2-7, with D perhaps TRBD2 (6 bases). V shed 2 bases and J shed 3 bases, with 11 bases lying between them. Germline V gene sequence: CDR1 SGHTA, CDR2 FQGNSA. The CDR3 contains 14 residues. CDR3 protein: CASSLISGYYEQYF. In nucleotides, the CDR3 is TGTGCCAGCAGCTTAATCAGCGGGTACTACGAGCAGTACTTC. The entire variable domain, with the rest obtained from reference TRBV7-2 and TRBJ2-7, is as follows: GAGVSQSPSNKVTEKGKDVELRCDPISGHTALYWYRQSLGQGLEFLIYFQGNSAPDKSGLPSDRFSAERTGGSVSTLTIQRTQQEDSAVYLCASSLISGYYEQYFGPGTRLTVT.

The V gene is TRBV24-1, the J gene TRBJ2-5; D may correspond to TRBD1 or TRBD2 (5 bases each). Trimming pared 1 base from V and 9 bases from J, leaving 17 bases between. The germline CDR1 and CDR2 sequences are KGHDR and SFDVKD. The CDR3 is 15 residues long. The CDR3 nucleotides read TGTGCCACCAGTGATTTCCGTGGGACCGATTCGGCCCAGTACTTC. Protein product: CATSDFRGTDSAQYF.

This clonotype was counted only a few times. In DNA, the CDR3 is TGCAGTGCTAGCAGGGCAGCACAAGAGACCCAGTACTTC. Its translation is CSASRAAQETQYF. This chain uses TRBV20-1 with TRBJ2-5, with D tentatively TRBD1 (5 bases). The V gene lost 3 bases and the J gene lost 2 bases, with 10 bases spanning the gap. Germline V CDR1 and CDR2: DFQATT, SNEGSKA (reference sequence). The CDR3 has 13 residues.

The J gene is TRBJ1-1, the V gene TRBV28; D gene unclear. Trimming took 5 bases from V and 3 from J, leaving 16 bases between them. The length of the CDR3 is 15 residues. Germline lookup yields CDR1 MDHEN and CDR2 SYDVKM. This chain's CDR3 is CASSPSTDLDTEAFF. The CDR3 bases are TGTGCCAGCAGTCCTTCAACGGACTTAGACACTGAAGCTTTCTTT.

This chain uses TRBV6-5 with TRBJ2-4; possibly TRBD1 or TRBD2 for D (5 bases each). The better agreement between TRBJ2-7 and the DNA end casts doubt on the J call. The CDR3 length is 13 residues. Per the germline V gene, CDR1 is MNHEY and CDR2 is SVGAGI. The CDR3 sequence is CASRGTGDHEQYF. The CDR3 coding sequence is TGTGCCAGCAGAGGGACGGGTGACCACGAGCAGTACTTC.

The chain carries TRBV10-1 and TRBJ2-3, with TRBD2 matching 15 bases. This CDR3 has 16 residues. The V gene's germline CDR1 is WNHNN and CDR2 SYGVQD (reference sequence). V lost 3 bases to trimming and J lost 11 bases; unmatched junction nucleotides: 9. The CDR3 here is CASSDGLAGGLEWQYF. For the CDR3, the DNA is TGCGCCAGCAGTGACGGACTAGCGGGAGGGCTCGAGTGGCAGTATTTT.

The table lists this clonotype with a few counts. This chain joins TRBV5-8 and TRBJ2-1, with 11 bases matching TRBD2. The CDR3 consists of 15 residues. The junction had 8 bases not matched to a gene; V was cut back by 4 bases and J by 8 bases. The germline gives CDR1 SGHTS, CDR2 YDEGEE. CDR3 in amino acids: CASSITSGSIDEQFF. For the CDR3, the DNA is TGTGCCAGCAGCATAACTAGCGGGAGTATTGATGAGCAGTTCTTC.

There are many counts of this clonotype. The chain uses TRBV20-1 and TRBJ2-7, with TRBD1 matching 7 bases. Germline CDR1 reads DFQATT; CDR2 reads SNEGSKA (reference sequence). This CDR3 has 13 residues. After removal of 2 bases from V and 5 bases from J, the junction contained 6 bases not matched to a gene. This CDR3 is CSARPTGTHEQYF. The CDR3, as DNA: TGCAGTGCTAGACCGACAGGGACCCACGAGCAGTACTTC.

CDR3 in DNA: TGTGCCAGCAGCCCGGCGGGGAGGAGTCAGCCCCAGCATTTT. Its translation: CASSPAGRSQPQHF. This chain uses TRBV6-5 with TRBJ1-5, with unresolved D. The CDR3 extends over 14 amino acids. Germline values: CDR1 MNHEY, CDR2 SVGAGI. With 6 bases removed from V and 6 bases from J, the gap between germline ends came to 15 bases.

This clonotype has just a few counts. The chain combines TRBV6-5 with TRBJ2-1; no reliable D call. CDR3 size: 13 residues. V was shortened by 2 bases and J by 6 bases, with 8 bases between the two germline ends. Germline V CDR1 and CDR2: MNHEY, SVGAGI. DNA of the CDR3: TGTGCCAGCAGTTACGGTTACGGCAATGAGCAGTTCTTC. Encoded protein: CASSYGYGNEQFF.

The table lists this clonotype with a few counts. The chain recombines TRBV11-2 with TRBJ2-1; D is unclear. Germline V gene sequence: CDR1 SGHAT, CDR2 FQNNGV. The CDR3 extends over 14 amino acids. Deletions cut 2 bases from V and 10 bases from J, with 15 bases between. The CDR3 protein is CASSLLGLVDEQFF. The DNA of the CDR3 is TGTGCCAGCAGCTTATTGGGATTAGTCGACGAGCAGTTCTTC.

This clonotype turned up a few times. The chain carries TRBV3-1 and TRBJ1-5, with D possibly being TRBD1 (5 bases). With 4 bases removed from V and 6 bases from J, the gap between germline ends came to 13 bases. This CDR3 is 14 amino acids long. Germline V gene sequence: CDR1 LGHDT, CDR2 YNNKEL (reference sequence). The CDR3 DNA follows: TGTGCCAGCAGCCCTGGGTGGGGCGCTCAGCCCCAGCATTTT. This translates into CASSPGWGAQPQHF.

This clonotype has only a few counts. CDR3 nucleotide sequence: TGTGCCAGCAGCCACAGGACAGGGCCCTACGAGCAGTACTTC. Its protein is CASSHRTGPYEQYF. V is TRBV3-1 and J is TRBJ2-7; 8 bases match TRBD1. CDR1 and CDR2 from the germline V gene are LGHDT and YNNKEL (reference sequence). Trimming took 3 bases from V and 2 from J; bases not matched to a gene: 3. The CDR3 contains 14 residues.